This TCR beta chain came from a study of cytomegalovirus exposure and HLA in healthy donors. Study results and caveats: Follow-up analysis later connected one missense variant in DCLRE1C with trimming of TCR beta V- and J-genes.

Vbeta (60) and Jbeta (13) primers were used in the PCR. Clones were read by immunoSEQ multiplex PCR, and TCRdb kept only the in-frame ones, dropping some. The sample contains 150,000 to 200,000 clones, approximately 81% of which appear only once. Points on this clone: Antigen specificity is unknown.

The germline CDR1 and CDR2 sequences are MNHEY and SMNVEV (reference sequence). V was pared by 6 bases and J by 7 bases, with 8 bases of the junction left unmatched. This CDR3 spans 13 amino acids. Material: PBMCs. The TCR was taken from a male donor in good health and CMV-seronegative. This rearrangement joins TRBV27 to TRBJ1-2, with 7 bases fitting TRBD1. CDR3 nucleotides: TGTGCCAGCAGCTATGGACAGGCCAGTGGCTACACCTTC. This gives the protein CASSYGQASGYTF.